This T cell receptor (beta chain) was recovered during a study of identifying expanded T cells in peripheral blood. Method: immunoSEQ multiplex PCR; TCRdb's copy keeps in-frame clones and lacks some. Here the sample spans about 100,000 clones, roughly 85% being singletons. CDR1 and CDR2 from the germline V gene are KGHSH and LQKENI. The CDR3 runs to 15 residues. Trimming took 0 bases from V and 4 from J, leaving 12 bases between them. Material for sequencing was blood. The clonotype was recovered from a person aged 18-70 years in good health. The chain links TRBV18 to TRBJ1-2; possible D gene TRBD1, 5 bases. The CDR3 sequence: CASSPPGPPGYGYTF. CDR3 DNA: TGTGCCAGCTCACCACCGGGACCCCCGGGCTATGGCTACACCTTC.